This T cell receptor beta chain emerged from a study of vaccination and CD4 T cells after COVID-19. Study-level background: Post-vaccine sampling followed dose two by a median roughly 74 days (range 14 to 241). Overlapping spike peptides from SARS-CoV-2, HCoV-NL63, HCoV-OC43 and HCoV-229E served to stimulate the cells.

CDR3 length: 17 residues. V was cut by 1 base and J by 2 bases, with 12 bases left in between. CDR1 SEHNR and CDR2 FQNEAQ come from the germline V gene (reference sequence). The Oncomine TCR Beta short-read assay sequenced DNA from cultured CD4+ T cells. TCRdb passed the PCR reads through MiXCR, listing each CDR3 protein once. The table includes about 11,000 distinct CDR3 sequences, around 23% detected once. Sample treatment: 10-day PBMC culture with coronavirus spike peptide pools or control peptides (ViraFEST assay). Around 2 million PBMCs per well were cultured with 8.5 to 10 IU/ml IL-2 and approximately 10 ug/ml peptide pools. This clonotype occurred a few times. Its antigen remains unidentified.

The genes are TRBV7-9 and TRBJ1-6; the D gene is possibly TRBD1 (6 bases). Here the sequenced sample was CD4+ T cells from blood, cultured in vitro, taken after SARS-CoV-2 vaccination. This clonotype was obtained from a human donor who had recovered from COVID-19. The CDR3 here is CASSLGRGATYNSPLHF. CDR3 nucleotides: TGTGCCAGCAGCTTAGGGAGGGGGGCGACCTATAATTCACCCCTCCACTTT.